The rows below give T cell receptor beta chains drawn from one sample of a study of shared clonotypes between healthy human individuals. Only in-frame clones appear in the TCRdb table, and some are missing; sequencing was by immunoSEQ multiplex PCR. The data show about 2.1 million clones, approximately 92% seen once. Sequenced material: naive CD8+ T cells from PBMCs. The receptors derive from a man between 18 and 29 years old in good health. Some clones in this sample may be carry-over from other donors' samples. CDR3s include the opening cysteine and the closing phenylalanine or tryptophan. A D gene is named only where the DNA matches it firmly. The listing skips clone size in some rows; elsewhere it reads once, few, many or a size class.

v_call: TRBV10-2
cdr3_length: 14
j_call: TRBJ2-7
d_call: .
clone_size: .
cdr3_aa: CASIAKEGIYEQYF
cdr3_nt: TGCGCCAGCATAGCCAAGGAGGGGATCTACGAGCAGTACTTC

v_call: TRBV27
cdr3_length: 15
j_call: TRBJ2-7
d_call: TRBD1
clone_size: .
cdr3_aa: CASRPGQGVLYEQYF
cdr3_nt: TGTGCCAGCAGACCGGGACAGGGGGTTCTGTACGAGCAGTACTTC

v_call: TRBV7-9
cdr3_length: 15
j_call: TRBJ2-1
d_call: .
clone_size: .
cdr3_aa: CASSPGRESYNEQFF
cdr3_nt: TGTGCCAGCAGCCCCGGGAGAGAGTCCTACAATGAGCAGTTCTTC

v_call: TRBV29-1
cdr3_length: 12
j_call: TRBJ1-5
d_call: .
clone_size: once
cdr3_aa: CSVGGGNQPQHF
cdr3_nt: TGCAGCGTCGGGGGTGGGAATCAGCCCCAGCATTTT

v_call: TRBV5-8
cdr3_length: 12
j_call: TRBJ2-1
d_call: .
clone_size: .
cdr3_aa: CASSVGMGEQFF
cdr3_nt: TGTGCCAGCAGCGTGGGAATGGGTGAGCAGTTCTTC

v_call: TRBV9
cdr3_length: 11
j_call: TRBJ1-2
d_call: .
clone_size: .
cdr3_aa: CASEGDYGYTF
cdr3_nt: TGTGCCAGCGAAGGCGACTATGGCTACACCTTC

v_call: TRBV4-1
cdr3_length: 17
j_call: TRBJ2-3
d_call: TRBD2
clone_size: .
cdr3_aa: CASSQTSGRRVTDTQYF
cdr3_nt: TGCGCCAGCAGCCAGACTAGCGGGAGGCGGGTCACAGATACGCAGTATTTT

v_call: TRBV7-9
cdr3_length: 16
j_call: TRBJ2-7
d_call: TRBD2
clone_size: .
cdr3_aa: CASSSRPGLAEEKQYF
cdr3_nt: TGTGCCAGCAGCTCTCGACCGGGACTAGCGGAGGAGAAGCAGTACTTC

v_call: TRBV19
cdr3_length: 15
j_call: TRBJ1-5
d_call: .
clone_size: once
cdr3_aa: CASSISAGREQPQHF
cdr3_nt: TGTGCCAGTAGTATTTCGGCAGGGAGGGAACAGCCCCAGCATTTT

v_call: TRBV27
cdr3_length: 17
j_call: TRBJ2-1
d_call: .
clone_size: few
cdr3_aa: CASSSSSGSRSYNEQFF
cdr3_nt: TGTGCCAGCAGTAGTTCATCGGGAAGTCGCTCCTACAATGAGCAGTTCTTC

v_call: TRBV5-6
cdr3_length: 14
j_call: TRBJ2-3
d_call: TRBD1
clone_size: .
cdr3_aa: CASSGRRGRDTQYF
cdr3_nt: TGTGCCAGCAGCGGGCGAAGGGGGCGGGATACGCAGTATTTT

v_call: TRBV15
cdr3_length: 16
j_call: TRBJ2-1
d_call: TRBD2
clone_size: .
cdr3_aa: CATSRELAGGPNEQFF
cdr3_nt: TGTGCCACCAGCAGAGAGCTAGCGGGAGGGCCTAATGAGCAGTTCTTC

v_call: TRBV7-9
cdr3_length: 13
j_call: TRBJ2-7
d_call: .
clone_size: .
cdr3_aa: CASSPGLSYEQYF
cdr3_nt: TGTGCCAGCAGCCCCGGCCTTTCCTACGAGCAGTACTTC

v_call: TRBV29-1
cdr3_length: 13
j_call: TRBJ2-3
d_call: .
clone_size: .
cdr3_aa: CSVVGGPTDTQYF
cdr3_nt: TGCAGCGTTGTTGGGGGGCCCACAGATACGCAGTATTTT

v_call: TRBV10-3
cdr3_length: 15
j_call: TRBJ1-3
d_call: .
clone_size: .
cdr3_aa: CAISERVSSGNTIYF
cdr3_nt: TGTGCCATCAGTGAGCGGGTTAGCTCTGGAAACACCATATATTTT

v_call: TRBV7-9
cdr3_length: 16
j_call: TRBJ2-5
d_call: .
clone_size: .
cdr3_aa: CASSSAHTGYQETQYF
cdr3_nt: TGTGCCAGCAGCTCCGCCCACACAGGCTACCAAGAGACCCAGTACTTC

v_call: TRBV6-5
cdr3_length: 15
j_call: TRBJ2-5
d_call: TRBD2
clone_size: .
cdr3_aa: CASSQTSGSLETQYF
cdr3_nt: TGTGCCAGCAGCCAGACTAGCGGGAGCCTGGAGACCCAGTACTTC

v_call: TRBV2
cdr3_length: 11
j_call: TRBJ2-1
d_call: .
clone_size: .
cdr3_aa: CASRGQYEQFF
cdr3_nt: TGTGCCAGCAGAGGACAGTATGAGCAGTTCTTC

v_call: TRBV18
cdr3_length: 14
j_call: TRBJ2-7
d_call: .
clone_size: .
cdr3_aa: CASSLAGRMDEQYF
cdr3_nt: TGTGCCAGCTCACTGGCGGGACGGATGGACGAGCAGTACTTC

v_call: TRBV6-4
cdr3_length: 14
j_call: TRBJ2-3
d_call: .
clone_size: .
cdr3_aa: CASRRDPSTDTQYF
cdr3_nt: TGTGCCAGCAGACGGGACCCTAGCACAGATACGCAGTATTTT

v_call: TRBV4-3
cdr3_length: 14
j_call: TRBJ2-3
d_call: .
clone_size: .
cdr3_aa: CASSYSTIPDTQYF
cdr3_nt: TGCGCCAGCAGCTACTCGACTATTCCAGATACGCAGTATTTT

v_call: TRBV2
cdr3_length: 14
j_call: TRBJ2-5
d_call: .
clone_size: .
cdr3_aa: CASSSGVGWETQYF
cdr3_nt: TGTGCCAGCAGTTCAGGCGTTGGCTGGGAGACCCAGTACTTC

v_call: TRBV27
cdr3_length: 15
j_call: TRBJ2-7
d_call: .
clone_size: .
cdr3_aa: CASSWAGKRAYEQYF
cdr3_nt: TGTGCCAGCAGTTGGGCGGGAAAGAGAGCCTACGAGCAGTACTTC

v_call: TRBV4-2
cdr3_length: 15
j_call: TRBJ1-2
d_call: .
clone_size: .
cdr3_aa: CASSQDRSHGYGYTF
cdr3_nt: TGTGCCAGCAGCCAAGATCGATCACATGGTTATGGCTACACCTTC

v_call: TRBV11-3
cdr3_length: 14
j_call: TRBJ2-2
d_call: .
clone_size: .
cdr3_aa: CASSLTGNTGELFF
cdr3_nt: TGTGCCAGCAGCCTGACAGGGAACACCGGGGAGCTGTTTTTT

v_call: TRBV7-9
cdr3_length: 13
j_call: TRBJ1-1
d_call: .
clone_size: .
cdr3_aa: CASSLGGEAEAFF
cdr3_nt: TGTGCCAGCAGCTTAGGCGGGGAGGCCGAAGCTTTCTTT

v_call: TRBV29-1
cdr3_length: 17
j_call: TRBJ2-1
d_call: .
clone_size: .
cdr3_aa: CSGDWVKYPTSYNEQFF
cdr3_nt: TGCAGCGGAGATTGGGTAAAGTATCCGACCTCCTACAATGAGCAGTTCTTC

v_call: TRBV7-9
cdr3_length: 13
j_call: TRBJ1-2
d_call: .
clone_size: .
cdr3_aa: CASSPGRGYGYTF
cdr3_nt: TGTGCCAGCAGCCCGGGCCGGGGCTATGGCTACACCTTC

v_call: TRBV28
cdr3_length: 16
j_call: TRBJ2-7
d_call: .
clone_size: .
cdr3_aa: CASSLPARDGYYEQYF
cdr3_nt: TGTGCCAGCAGTCTACCCGCCCGGGACGGCTACTACGAGCAGTACTTC

v_call: TRBV27
cdr3_length: 16
j_call: TRBJ1-1
d_call: TRBD1
clone_size: .
cdr3_aa: CASRAPTGILNTEAFF
cdr3_nt: TGTGCCAGCAGGGCTCCGACAGGGATATTGAACACTGAAGCTTTCTTT

v_call: TRBV5-1
cdr3_length: 18
j_call: TRBJ2-2
d_call: TRBD2
clone_size: .
cdr3_aa: CASSWGRSGIANTGELFF
cdr3_nt: TGCGCCAGCAGCTGGGGGCGTAGCGGGATCGCGAACACCGGGGAGCTGTTTTTT

v_call: TRBV5-1
cdr3_length: 16
j_call: TRBJ2-3
d_call: TRBD2
clone_size: .
cdr3_aa: CASSPRSGSRADTQYF
cdr3_nt: TGCGCCAGCAGCCCGCGGAGCGGGAGTAGGGCAGATACGCAGTATTTT

v_call: TRBV28
cdr3_length: 15
j_call: TRBJ1-2
d_call: TRBD1
clone_size: .
cdr3_aa: CASSLGQPEYYGYTF
cdr3_nt: TGTGCCAGCAGCCTGGGACAGCCGGAGTACTATGGCTACACCTTC

v_call: TRBV11-3
cdr3_length: 13
j_call: TRBJ2-5
d_call: .
clone_size: .
cdr3_aa: CASSLERQETQYF
cdr3_nt: TGTGCCAGCAGCTTAGAAAGGCAAGAGACCCAGTACTTC

v_call: TRBV4-1
cdr3_length: 15
j_call: TRBJ2-7
d_call: TRBD2
clone_size: .
cdr3_aa: CASSQVPGLAGGMNF
cdr3_nt: TGCGCCAGCAGCCAAGTTCCGGGACTAGCGGGAGGGATGAACTTC

v_call: TRBV10-3
cdr3_length: 13
j_call: TRBJ2-1
d_call: .
clone_size: .
cdr3_aa: CAISESNSDEQFF
cdr3_nt: TGTGCCATCAGTGAGTCGAACAGCGATGAGCAGTTCTTC

v_call: TRBV4-3
cdr3_length: 15
j_call: TRBJ2-1
d_call: TRBD2
clone_size: .
cdr3_aa: CASSQILAGQYEQFF
cdr3_nt: TGCGCCAGCAGCCAAATACTAGCGGGACAGTATGAGCAGTTCTTC

v_call: TRBV10-3
cdr3_length: 12
j_call: TRBJ2-7
d_call: TRBD2
clone_size: .
cdr3_aa: CAISGAGYEQYF
cdr3_nt: TGTGCCATCAGTGGAGCGGGATACGAGCAGTACTTC

v_call: TRBV7-9
cdr3_length: 12
j_call: TRBJ1-1
d_call: .
clone_size: .
cdr3_aa: CASSLGTTEAFF
cdr3_nt: TGTGCCAGCAGCTTAGGTACCACTGAAGCTTTCTTT

v_call: TRBV28
cdr3_length: 15
j_call: TRBJ2-1
d_call: .
clone_size: .
cdr3_aa: CASRKDWNRFNEQFF
cdr3_nt: TGTGCCAGCAGAAAAGACTGGAATAGGTTCAATGAGCAGTTCTTC

v_call: TRBV11-2
cdr3_length: 15
j_call: TRBJ1-1
d_call: .
clone_size: .
cdr3_aa: CASSLVGVLNTEAFF
cdr3_nt: TGTGCCAGCAGCTTAGTGGGTGTTCTGAACACTGAAGCTTTCTTT

v_call: TRBV27
cdr3_length: 14
j_call: TRBJ1-1
d_call: .
clone_size: .
cdr3_aa: CASSLGGLGTEAFF
cdr3_nt: TGTGCCAGCAGTTTAGGGGGGCTGGGCACTGAAGCTTTCTTT

v_call: TRBV6-5
cdr3_length: 13
j_call: TRBJ2-1
d_call: .
clone_size: .
cdr3_aa: CASSYSLGDEQFF
cdr3_nt: TGTGCCAGCAGTTACTCCCTGGGGGATGAGCAGTTCTTC